This T cell receptor (beta chain) derives from a study of cytotoxic CD8 clonotypes in ibrutinib-treated CLL. Some clones are missing from TCRdb's copy, which holds only in-frame ones; the method was immunoSEQ multiplex PCR. The table records some 150,000 clones, about 80% of them present only once. The CDR3 runs 16 residues. J gave up 3 bases and V 4 bases, and 12 bases lay outside the gene matches. In germline, CDR1 is LNHDA, CDR2 SQIVND (reference sequence). The sample in question was PBMCs, obtained after 12 months of ibrutinib treatment. V gene TRBV19 combines with J gene TRBJ2-7; 7 nucleotides agree with TRBD2. The sequence was obtained from a human donor with chronic lymphocytic leukemia. The CDR3 reads CASSRMAGAQIYEQYF. DNA for the CDR3: TGTGCCAGTAGTAGGATGGCGGGAGCGCAGATCTACGAGCAGTACTTC.